Below, 20 T cell receptor beta chains from the same sample are listed, as sequenced in a study of CD4 T cells in relation to SARS-CoV-2 and coronaviruses (TCRdb year 2021). Library preparation was by the immunoSEQ multiplex PCR assay. The table comes from immuneACCESS by way of TCRdb, which keeps in-frame sequences with V and J called. Part of the clones is missing from these tables; in studies checked, under half for an unresolved V gene and the rest for unknown reasons. In all, the sample holds about 19,000 clones, and over 70% of those were seen once. The top ten constitute around a quarter of the sample. CD4+ T cells from unexposed donors were collected before the COVID-19 pandemic (2011-2018). The EasySep CD4+ T cell isolation kit was used to isolate CD4+ T cells once the cultures had run for roughly 10 days. Their antigens remain unidentified. Sequencing was performed on CD4+ T cells from PBMCs, cultured in vitro. The receptor source for this set is a human donor in good health.

This chain's CDR3 is CASSNEVAAYEQYF. The CDR3, as DNA: TGTGCCAGCAGCAACGAGGTAGCGGCCTACGAGCAGTACTTC. The chain is built from TRBV21-1 and TRBJ2-7; the table names TRBD2, a call not compared with the DNA. TRBV21-1 is given as a pseudogene. The CDR3 extends over 14 amino acids.

This chain links TRBV10-3 with TRBJ2-3, with 8 bases fitting TRBD2. After removal of 6 bases from V and 4 bases from J, the junction contained 9 bases not matched to a gene. This CDR3 comprises 15 residues. Germline V gene data show CDR1 as ENHRY and CDR2 as SYGVKD. DNA of the CDR3: TGTGCCATCAGCGTCGGGAGGGTGAGAGCAGATACGCAGTATTTT. Residues: CAISVGRVRADTQYF.

V is TRBV19 and J is TRBJ1-6; 10 bases fit TRBD1. The CDR3 totals 15 residues. Germline loops: CDR1 LNHDA, CDR2 SQIVND (reference sequence). The junction had 7 bases not matched to a gene; V was cut back by 9 bases and J by 5 bases. The CDR3 nucleotides read TGTGCCAGCCACGGACAGGGGGTGAATAATTCACCCCTCCACTTT. It translates to CASHGQGVNNSPLHF.

J is TRBJ2-5 and V is TRBV3-1 (or the pseudogene TRBV3-2), with 15 positions matching TRBD2. Germline-derived CDR1 and CDR2 are LGHDT and YNNKEL (reference sequence). Losses at the gene ends were 3 bases for V and 3 bases for J; bases not matched to a gene: 5. CDR3 length: 17 amino acids. The DNA of the CDR3 is TGTGCCAGCAGCCAGGCGTGGACTAGCGGGGGGGAAGAGACCCAGTACTTC. It encodes CASSQAWTSGGEETQYF.

The DNA of the CDR3 is TGTGCCAGTAAAGCGGCAAGCTCCTATAATTCACCCCTCCACTTT. It specifies CASKAASSYNSPLHF. V is TRBV6-5 and J is TRBJ1-6; no clear D gene. This CDR3 region has 15 residues. The germline CDR1 and CDR2 sequences are MNHEY and SVGAGI. The ends were cut back, 9 bases at V and 0 bases at J, with 12 bases in the middle.

The gene calls are TRBV5-4 and TRBJ1-2; possibly TRBD1 for D (6 bases). Trimming stripped 4 bases from V and 7 bases from J, with 23 bases between. The CDR3 sequence is 16 residues long. Germline CDR1 is SGHNT and CDR2 is YYREEE (reference sequence). CDR3 in amino acids: CASSPIQMAGAGGYTF. Written as DNA, the CDR3 is TGTGCCAGCAGCCCTATTCAGATGGCAGGGGCAGGTGGCTACACCTTC.

The V and J genes are TRBV7-6 and TRBJ1-6, with TRBD1 as a possible D gene (6 bases). The length of the CDR3 is 16 residues. The V gene lost 5 bases and the J gene lost 14 bases, with 25 bases spanning the gap. The germline gives CDR1 SGHVS, CDR2 FNYEAQ. The CDR3 reads CASSLIQGTGSETLHF. Here the CDR3 DNA reads TGTGCCAGCAGCCTGATACAGGGCACGGGGAGTGAGACCCTCCACTTT.

The CDR3 loop is CASSPDSFYEQYF. DNA of the CDR3: TGCGCCAGCAGCCCTGACTCGTTCTACGAGCAGTACTTC. The chain links TRBV5-1 to TRBJ2-7; no definite D call. Trimming removed 4 bases at V and 3 bases at J, with 11 bases between. This CDR3 is 13 amino acids long. The germline V gene encodes CDR1 SGHRS and CDR2 YFSETQ.

V gene TRBV11-2 combines with J gene TRBJ2-5, with D maybe TRBD2 (6 bases). Germline V gene data show CDR1 as SGHAT and CDR2 as FQNNGV. The CDR3 totals 14 residues. V was clipped by 1 base and J by 7 bases, with 13 bases between them. CDR3 coding DNA: TGTGCCAGCAGCTTAGGGGACTTCTCCCGGACCCAGTACTTC. Its protein is CASSLGDFSRTQYF. The full variable domain, its missing parts supplied by reference TRBV11-2 and TRBJ2-5, is EAGVAQSPRYKIIEKRQSVAFWCNPISGHATLYWYQQILGQGPKLLIQFQNNGVVDDSQLPKDRFSAERLKGVDSTLKIQPAKLEDSAVYLCASSLGDFSRTQYFGPGTRLLVL.

This clone has just a few counts. The chain uses TRBV10-3 and TRBJ1-2, with no clear D. V lost 7 bases and J lost 5, with 17 bases in between. The CDR3 is 14 residues long. CDR1 and CDR2 (germline): ENHRY, SYGVKD. CDR3 bases: TGTGCCATCAAGGGTGGGTCTGGCAGTTATGGCTACACCTTC. This codes for CAIKGGSGSYGYTF.

This clone was counted only a few times. This chain joins TRBV30 and TRBJ1-2; the D is unclear. This CDR3 contains 13 residues. Trimming took off 0 bases at V and 8 bases at J, with 13 bases between the two ends. Germline CDR1 and CDR2: GTSNPN and SVGIG (reference sequence). The CDR3: CAWSVTTVGGYTF. The CDR3 DNA sequence: TGTGCCTGGAGTGTGACGACGGTGGGGGGCTACACCTTC.

The V call is TRBV6-5, the J call TRBJ1-3; 9 bases align to TRBD1. The CDR3 is 14 amino acids. The germline V gene has CDR1 MNHEY and CDR2 SVGAGI. Trimming at V came to 9 bases and at J to 5 bases, leaving 8 bases not matched to a gene. CDR3 nucleotides: TGTGCCAGTACGGACAGGGGCAGGAGAAACACCATATATTTT. This encodes CASTDRGRRNTIYF.

The chain has TRBV12-3 or TRBV12-4 and TRBJ1-2; D may be TRBD1 (5 bases). The CDR3 loop spans 12 amino acids. The V and J ends lost 6 bases and 4 bases respectively, with 9 bases between them. CDR3 residues: CASSPQGYGYTF. The CDR3 coding sequence is TGTGCCAGCAGCCCGCAGGGCTATGGCTACACCTTC.

The J gene is TRBJ1-3, the V gene TRBV7-2, with D possibly TRBD1 on 6 matching bases. The CDR3 is 15 amino acids. Trimming shortened V by 5 bases and J by 4 bases, and 15 bases separated the two germline ends. The V gene's germline CDR1 is SGHTA and CDR2 FQGNSA. DNA for the CDR3: TGTGCCAGCAGCATCCGCAGGGGCTCAGGAAACACCATATATTTT. This codes for CASSIRRGSGNTIYF.

This rearrangement joins TRBV11-2 to TRBJ2-2; TRBD2 agrees at 8 bases. Germline V gene lookup returns CDR1 SGHAT and CDR2 FQNNGV. Losses at the gene ends were 6 bases for V and 7 bases for J; bases not matched to a gene: 4. This CDR3 has 13 amino acids. CDR3 nucleotide sequence: TGTGCCAGCAGACTACGGGGGGGCGGGGAGCTGTTTTTT. This gives the protein CASRLRGGGELFF.

There are a few counts of this clone. This rearrangement joins TRBV7-2 to TRBJ1-5, with D unclear. Trimming cost V 5 bases and J 1 base, with 12 bases left between them. This CDR3 is built from 15 residues. Germline CDR1 reads SGHTA; CDR2 reads FQGNSA. The CDR3, as DNA: TGTGCCAGCAGCCCAGTAGGCGGGAGCAATCAGCCCCAGCATTTT. This gives the protein CASSPVGGSNQPQHF. The full variable domain, its missing parts supplied by reference TRBV7-2 and TRBJ1-5, is GAGVSQSPSNKVTEKGKDVELRCDPISGHTALYWYRQSLGQGLEFLIYFQGNSAPDKSGLPSDRFSAERTGGSVSTLTIQRTQQEDSAVYLCASSPVGGSNQPQHFGDGTRLSIL.

V is TRBV18 and J is TRBJ2-2, with 8 positions matching TRBD2. Trimming took 3 bases from V and 0 from J; bases not matched to a gene: 3. This CDR3 spans 16 amino acids. CDR1 is KGHSH, CDR2 LQKENI, per germline. DNA of the CDR3: TGTGCCAGCTCACCTAGCGGGACCGCGAACACCGGGGAGCTGTTTTTT. This codes for CASSPSGTANTGELFF.

A remark on this clone: Other DNA sequences in the same sample also yield this CDR3. V usage is TRBV7-9 and J usage is TRBJ1-1; perhaps TRBD1 as D (6 bases). CDR1 and CDR2 (germline): SEHNR, FQNEAQ (reference sequence). The CDR3 consists of 14 residues. V gave up 1 base and J gave up 2 bases, with 8 bases separating them. In DNA, the CDR3 is TGTGCCAGCAGCTTAGGGACAGCCAACACTGAAGCTTTCTTT. It encodes CASSLGTANTEAFF.

The chain joins TRBV30 to TRBJ1-3, with 7 bases that match TRBD1. This CDR3 region has 13 residues. Looked up from germline, CDR1 is GTSNPN and CDR2 is SVGIG (reference sequence). V was pared by 4 bases and J by 3 bases, with 3 bases of the junction left unmatched. The CDR3 DNA reads TGTGCCTGGACCCGGGACAGTGGAAACACCATATATTTT. It yields the protein CAWTRDSGNTIYF.

The count of this clone is one. V is TRBV27 and J is TRBJ2-2; possible D gene TRBD1, 6 bases. This CDR3 region has 15 residues. Per the germline V gene, CDR1 is MNHEY and CDR2 is SMNVEV (reference sequence). The V and J ends lost 2 bases and 1 base respectively, with 8 bases between them. CDR3 sequence reads: CASSLRDMNTGELFF. For the CDR3, the DNA is TGTGCCAGCAGTTTACGGGACATGAACACCGGGGAGCTGTTTTTT.